This passage covers 22 T cell receptor beta chains from one sample sequenced in a study of cytomegalovirus exposure and HLA in healthy donors (dated by TCRdb to about 2017). Library method: the immunoSEQ multiplex PCR assay. The multiplex PCR relied on a mix of 60 forward primers for TCR Vbeta segments and 13 reverse primers for TCR Jbeta segments. Not all clones reach the TCRdb copy of this immuneACCESS table, which keeps in-frame sequences only. Checked studies attribute under half of the gap to unresolved V genes and leave the rest unexplained. Across this sample there are about 88,000 clones, with 60% to 85% seen only once. The ten top clones hold less than 5% of the sample. Sequenced: PBMCs. The receptors were gathered from a woman aged 40 to 49 in good health and CMV-seronegative.

This rearrangement joins TRBV6-1 to TRBJ1-6, with 7 bases fitting TRBD1. The trim removed 4 bases at V and 7 bases at J, leaving 10 bases unmatched. Per germline, CDR1 MNHNS and CDR2 SASEGT. The CDR3 is 16 residues long. CDR3 sequence (DNA): TGTGCCAGCAGTGGGACAGGACAAGTAGGAAATTCACCCCTCCACTTT. This encodes CASSGTGQVGNSPLHF.

The chain combines TRBV6-1 with TRBJ1-1; no clear D gene. Germline V gene lookup returns CDR1 MNHNS and CDR2 SASEGT. The V and J ends lost 5 bases and 0 bases respectively, with 10 bases between them. The CDR3 is 14 amino acids. The CDR3 protein is CASSLLLMNTEAFF. CDR3 bases: TGTGCCAGCAGTCTCCTACTTATGAACACTGAAGCTTTCTTT.

This chain connects TRBV9 to TRBJ1-3, with TRBD1 matching 7 bases. The CDR3 extends over 15 amino acids. Germline V gives CDR1 SGDLS, CDR2 YYNGEE. The V and J ends lost 4 bases and 4 bases, in that order; junction bases with no gene match: 8. DNA of the CDR3: TGTGCCAGCAGCCTTCTAGGGGGCATGGGAAACACCATATATTTT. It specifies CASSLLGGMGNTIYF.

This rearrangement joins TRBV5-1 to TRBJ2-7; 7 positions agree with TRBD2. The germline gives CDR1 SGHRS, CDR2 YFSETQ. The CDR3 runs 16 residues. V gave up 3 bases and J gave up 0 bases; unmatched junction bases: 9. The CDR3 DNA reads as TGCGCCAGCAGCTATGATAGCGGGTTTAACTCCTACGAGCAGTACTTC. Translating it yields CASSYDSGFNSYEQYF.

The chain couples TRBV4-1 to TRBJ2-7, with 7 bases aligning to TRBD2. V was clipped by 4 bases and J by 5 bases; unmatched bases: 14. There are 16 residues in the CDR3. Germline CDR1 MGHRA, CDR2 YSYEKL. The chain's CDR3 is CASSPSPGAGLNEQYF. CDR3 sequence (DNA): TGCGCCAGCAGCCCCTCTCCAGGAGCGGGGCTAAACGAGCAGTACTTC.

The chain recombines TRBV9 with TRBJ2-3; TRBD1 agrees at 10 bases. The germline V gene encodes CDR1 SGDLS and CDR2 YYNGEE. The CDR3 is made up of 20 amino acids. V gave up 0 bases and J gave up 2 bases; unmatched junction bases: 15. Written as DNA, the CDR3 is TGTGCCAGCAGCGTAGGTAGAGACGTCGGGACAGGGGAAAACACAGATACGCAGTATTTT. Its protein is CASSVGRDVGTGENTDTQYF.

The chain uses TRBV6-6 and TRBJ1-5; a weak D match, TRBD1 (5 bases). This CDR3 is built from 15 residues. Trimming shortened V by 2 bases and J by 0 bases, and 8 bases separated the two germline ends. In germline, CDR1 is MNHNY, CDR2 SVGAGI (reference sequence). The CDR3, as DNA: TGTGCCAGCAGTTACCGCAGGGATAGCAATCAGCCCCAGCATTTT. It translates to CASSYRRDSNQPQHF.

The V call is TRBV30, the J call TRBJ1-3, with a weak D call TRBD1 (5 bases). V was clipped by 2 bases and J by 0 bases, with 17 bases between them. This CDR3 spans 17 amino acids. The V gene's germline CDR1 is GTSNPN and CDR2 SVGIG (reference sequence). The CDR3 sequence is CAWSLLSGLLSGNTIYF. As DNA, the CDR3 is TGTGCCTGGAGTCTCCTATCGGGACTGCTCTCTGGAAACACCATATATTTT.

This clone was recorded a few times. The rearrangement joins TRBV5-1 to TRBJ1-1; a weak D match, TRBD1 (6 bases). With 5 bases removed from V and 1 base from J, the gap between germline ends came to 12 bases. The CDR3 is made up of 14 amino acids. Germline values: CDR1 SGHRS, CDR2 YFSETQ. CDR3 region: CASREQGRNTEAFF. The CDR3 bases are TGCGCCAGCAGAGAACAGGGACGGAACACTGAAGCTTTCTTT.

V gene TRBV5-1 combines with J gene TRBJ2-1, with TRBD2 identical over 11 bases. This CDR3 has 14 amino acids. V shed 6 bases, J shed 8 bases, and the junction held 7 bases outside the gene matches. Germline V CDR1 and CDR2: SGHRS, YFSETQ. DNA of the CDR3: TGCGCCAGCATCGATCTAGCGGGGGGAGATGAGCAGTTCTTC. It yields the protein CASIDLAGGDEQFF.

In its sample, this clone was seen once. CDR3 in amino acids: CASSFGQGAPIRQPQHF. The CDR3 nucleotides read TGTGCCAGCAGCTTTGGCCAGGGGGCTCCCATACGGCAGCCCCAGCATTTT. The J gene is TRBJ1-5, the V gene TRBV5-8, with 8 bases matching TRBD1. V was clipped by 2 bases and J by 7 bases; unmatched bases: 14. The CDR3 runs to 17 residues. Germline assignment: CDR1 SGHTS and CDR2 YDEGEE.

V is TRBV7-8 and J is TRBJ1-6; 9 bases line up with TRBD1. The germline V gene has CDR1 SGHVS and CDR2 FQNEAQ. V was pared by 5 bases and J by 4 bases, with 9 bases of the junction left unmatched. The CDR3 loop spans 17 amino acids. The CDR3 nucleotides are TGTGCCAGCAGCCCCAGGACAGGGGTTGTTTATAATTCACCCCTCCACTTT. It is translated as CASSPRTGVVYNSPLHF.

The gene calls are TRBV7-2 and TRBJ2-2; the D gene is possibly TRBD1 (6 bases). Trimming pared 2 bases from V and 7 bases from J, leaving 11 bases between. Germline V gives CDR1 SGHTA, CDR2 FQGNSA. This CDR3 contains 14 residues. This CDR3 reads CASSLSGASGELFF. The CDR3 DNA follows: TGTGCCAGCAGCTTATCAGGGGCAAGCGGGGAGCTGTTTTTT.

This chain uses TRBV6-6 with TRBJ2-7; 7 positions match TRBD1. V gave up 8 bases and J gave up 4 bases; unmatched junction bases: 5. Germline-derived CDR1 and CDR2 are MNHNY and SVGAGI (reference sequence). The CDR3 consists of 12 residues. The CDR3 sequence is CASSDRAYEQYF. CDR3 nucleotide sequence: TGTGCCAGCTCAGACAGGGCGTACGAGCAGTACTTC.

This chain uses TRBV2 with TRBJ1-1; TRBD1 is a possible D gene (5 bases). Between the trimmed V and J ends, which lost 7 bases and 0 bases, there was a span of 9 bases. The CDR3 is 13 amino acids. Germline V CDR1 and CDR2: SNHLY, FYNNEI. The CDR3 region is CASKGTLNTEAFF. The CDR3, as DNA: TGTGCCAGCAAAGGGACTCTGAACACTGAAGCTTTCTTT. The full variable domain, rest sourced from reference TRBV2 and TRBJ1-1, is EPEVTQTPSHQVTQMGQEVILRCVPISNHLYFYWYRQILGQKVEFLVSFYNNEISEKSEIFDDQFSVERPDGSNFTLKIRSTKLEDSAMYFCASKGTLNTEAFFGQGTRLTVV.

The V call is TRBV11-2, the J call TRBJ1-6; D is ambiguous. The V and J ends lost 3 bases and 7 bases respectively, with 10 bases between them. The CDR3 has 14 residues. The germline gives CDR1 SGHAT, CDR2 FQNNGV. CDR3 DNA: TGTGCCAGCAGCTTTGTAACAGAAAATTCACCCCTCCACTTT. This encodes CASSFVTENSPLHF.

This clone was counted a few times. This chain uses TRBV6-5 with TRBJ1-2, with TRBD1 matching 8 bases. V shed 2 bases, J shed 4 bases, and the junction held 3 bases outside the gene matches. The CDR3 totals 14 residues. Germline CDR1 reads MNHEY; CDR2 reads SVGAGI. In nucleotides, the CDR3 is TGTGCCAGCAGTTACCGGACAGGGACCTATGGCTACACCTTC. It codes for CASSYRTGTYGYTF.

This clone was observed once. The chain is built from TRBV5-1 and TRBJ2-3, with D possibly matching TRBD2 (6 bases). The length of the CDR3 is 15 residues. V was cut by 5 bases and J by 5 bases, with 18 bases left in between. The V gene's germline CDR1 is SGHRS and CDR2 YFSETQ. The CDR3 bases are TGCGCCAGCAGTCCGGGGCGGGGAGGAGTAGATACGCAGTATTTT. Residues: CASSPGRGGVDTQYF.

This sequence joins TRBV5-6 and TRBJ1-5, with D possibly TRBD1 on 6 matching bases. V lost 3 bases, J lost 9 bases, and 16 bases lay in between. Germline loops: CDR1 SGHDT, CDR2 YYEEEE. The CDR3 is 14 residues long. CDR3 protein: CASSSDSGRGPQHF. CDR3 DNA: TGTGCCAGCAGCTCGGACAGCGGCCGTGGGCCCCAGCATTTT.

The CDR3: CASSVGAQETQYF. DNA of the CDR3: TGTGCCAGCAGCGTAGGAGCCCAAGAGACCCAGTACTTC. The chain recombines TRBV9 with TRBJ2-5; D is uncertain. The length of the CDR3 is 13 residues. V was shortened by 0 bases and J by 1 base, with 4 bases between the two germline ends. Germline assignment: CDR1 SGDLS and CDR2 YYNGEE.

The chain links TRBV4-2 to TRBJ2-1, with D possibly TRBD2 on 6 matching bases. CDR1 and CDR2 (germline): LGHNA, YNFKEQ. The CDR3 spans 16 residues. The V end was cut by 0 bases, the J end by 0 bases, with 9 bases between. Written as DNA, the CDR3 is TGTGCCAGCAGCCAAGATACTAGCCGCTCCTACAATGAGCAGTTCTTC. It codes for CASSQDTSRSYNEQFF.

The CDR3 DNA reads TGTGCCAGCAGCTCTCGACAGACTTTTAATGAAAAACTGTTTTTT. The encoded protein is CASSSRQTFNEKLFF. V gene TRBV13 combines with J gene TRBJ1-4, with D perhaps matching TRBD1 (5 bases). Trimming shortened V by 4 bases and J by 4 bases, and 13 bases separated the two germline ends. The CDR3 has 15 amino acids. CDR1 is PRHDT, CDR2 FYEKMQ, per germline (reference sequence).